These 3 T cell receptor beta chains originate from one sample sequenced in a study of CD8+ T cells in alopecia areata. Once RNA had been extracted, it was reverse transcribed into cDNA to act as the sequencing template. The method was immunoSEQ multiplex PCR; TCRdb's version includes in-frame clones alone and lacks a portion of them. The sample contains around 190,000 clones, just over 55% of which appear only once. Specimen: CD8+ T cells sorted from blood. All receptors come from a human donor in good health.

V is TRBV6-5 and J is TRBJ2-7; TRBD1 agrees at 9 bases. The CDR3 contains 16 residues. V was pared by 0 bases and J by 6 bases, with 9 bases of the junction left unmatched. Germline V gene data show CDR1 as MNHEY and CDR2 as SVGAGI. CDR3: CASSYSSGQGEGEQYF. As DNA, the CDR3 is TGTGCCAGCAGTTACTCGTCGGGACAGGGAGAAGGCGAGCAGTACTTC.

This clone was counted a few times. The V and J genes are TRBV30 and TRBJ1-5; D perhaps matches TRBD1 (5 bases). The CDR3 has 14 amino acids. The V end lost 0 bases, the J end lost 3 bases, and 9 bases lay between the germline ends. Germline CDR1 GTSNPN, CDR2 SVGIG (reference sequence). The chain's CDR3 is CAWSVGGDNQPQHF. In DNA form, the CDR3 reads TGTGCCTGGAGTGTGGGGGGGGACAATCAGCCCCAGCATTTT.

The chain joins TRBV6-5 to TRBJ1-2; the D is unclear. CDR1 and CDR2 (germline): MNHEY, SVGAGI. Between the trimmed V and J ends, which lost 5 bases and 0 bases, there was a span of 7 bases. The CDR3 consists of 13 residues. This CDR3 reads CASSHETNYGYTF. CDR3 coding DNA: TGTGCCAGCAGTCACGAGACTAACTATGGCTACACCTTC.